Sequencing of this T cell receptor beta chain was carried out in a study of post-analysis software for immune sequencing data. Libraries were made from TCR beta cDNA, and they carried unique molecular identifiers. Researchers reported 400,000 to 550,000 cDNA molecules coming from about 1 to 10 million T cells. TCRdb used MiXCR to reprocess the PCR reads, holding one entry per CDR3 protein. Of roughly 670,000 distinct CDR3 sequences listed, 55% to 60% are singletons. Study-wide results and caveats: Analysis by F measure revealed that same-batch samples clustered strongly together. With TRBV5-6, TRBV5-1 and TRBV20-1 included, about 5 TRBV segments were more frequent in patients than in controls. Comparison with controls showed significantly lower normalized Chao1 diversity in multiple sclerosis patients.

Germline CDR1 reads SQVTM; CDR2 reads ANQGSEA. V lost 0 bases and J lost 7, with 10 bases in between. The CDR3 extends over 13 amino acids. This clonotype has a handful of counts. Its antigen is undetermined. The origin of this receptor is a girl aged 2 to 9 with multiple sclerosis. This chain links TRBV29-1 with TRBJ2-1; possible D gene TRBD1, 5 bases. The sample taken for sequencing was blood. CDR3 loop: CSVEEISGNEQFF. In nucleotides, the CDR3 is TGCAGCGTTGAAGAAATCTCAGGGAATGAGCAGTTCTTC.